This T cell receptor (beta chain) was sequenced for a study of sequential checkpoint blockade in melanoma. Study background: 75 to 95 pretreatment tumor DNA samples were TCRβ immunosequenced.

TCRdb's copy holds only in-frame clones and misses some; the assay was immunoSEQ multiplex PCR. The sample has thousands of clones, approximately 30% seen once. Trimming took off 1 base at V and 4 bases at J, with 8 bases between the two ends. This CDR3 is 14 amino acids long. Germline CDR1 is SGHRS and CDR2 is YFSETQ. Sample treatment: randomized to nivolumab then ipilimumab (arm A) or the reverse (arm B). The TCR comes from a human donor with melanoma. The J gene is TRBJ1-4, the V gene TRBV5-1; D gene uncertain. This specimen was tumor tissue (inferred from file names), taken from a patient given nivolumab and ipilimumab in sequence. CDR3 residues: CASSLRGVNEKLFF. CDR3 DNA sequence: TGCGCCAGCAGCTTGCGCGGGGTTAATGAAAAACTGTTTTTT. Using reference TRBV5-1 and TRBJ1-4 for the parts outside the CDR3, the full variable domain is KAGVTQTPRYLIKTRGQQVTLSCSPISGHRSVSWYQQTPGQGLQFLFEYFSETQRNKGNFPGRFSGRQFSNSRSEMNVSTLELGDSALYLCASSLRGVNEKLFFGSGTQLSVL.